The next 2 T cell receptor beta chains were all read from a single sample in a study of T cell changes during pregnancy in multiple sclerosis. TCRdb keeps only in-frame clones here, not all; method: immunoSEQ multiplex PCR. The sample consists of about 40,000 clones, around 94% of them appearing once. This material consisted of peripheral blood, taken in the third trimester of pregnancy. These receptors were taken from a female donor with multiple sclerosis, enrolled in a pregnancy study.

V and J are TRBV9 and TRBJ1-2, with TRBD1 matching 7 bases. CDR3 length: 14 residues. CDR1 and CDR2 from the germline V gene are SGDLS and YYNGEE. V lost 4 bases and J lost 4; bases outside the gene matches: 7. The CDR3: CASSPLGQSYGYTF. The CDR3 nucleotides read TGTGCCAGCAGCCCACTGGGACAGTCCTATGGCTACACCTTC.

V usage is TRBV6-5 and J usage is TRBJ2-1, with TRBD2 matching 9 bases. The V gene end was trimmed by 6 bases and the J gene end by 8 bases; junction bases not matched to a gene: 8. The CDR3 length is 14 residues. Germline V gene data show CDR1 as MNHEY and CDR2 as SVGAGI. This CDR3 is CASSPGLASDEQFF. The CDR3, as DNA: TGTGCCAGCAGCCCGGGACTAGCAAGCGATGAGCAGTTCTTC.